Below, 10 T cell receptor beta chains from the same sample are listed, as sequenced in a study of regulatory T cells in long-lasting Graves disease. Arm-PCR of CDR3 regions and iRepertoire HTBI primers were used to build TCR beta libraries. TCRdb itself ran the multiplex PCR reads through MiXCR, one entry per CDR3 protein. Of under 800,000 distinct CDR3 sequences listed, roughly 15% are singletons. As to time point: newly diagnosed GD, antithyroid drugs for less than 3 months. PBMC RNA served as the TCR library source. These same data were also listed under a study on T cells in Graves' hyperthyroidism and ophthalmopathy.

Sequenced material: peripheral blood mononuclear cells (PBMCs), taken at new diagnosis, from a patient treated with antithyroid drugs. The source of these receptors is a woman aged 30 to 39 with Graves disease.

About this clonotype: This may be a read error: a much more frequent sequence differs by one nucleotide. The J gene is TRBJ1-1, the V gene TRBV28, with unresolved D. Germline CDR1 MDHEN, CDR2 SYDVKM. The CDR3 is 13 residues long. Between the trimmed V and J ends, which lost 5 bases and 5 bases, there was a span of 12 bases. In DNA, the CDR3 is TGTGCCAGCAGTCACCCTACCCGGACTGAAGCTTTCTTT. Translating gives CASSHPTRTEAFF.

In its sample, this clonotype was seen a few times. A much larger clone differs from this one at a single base, so this may be a read error. This chain links TRBV2 with TRBJ2-2; 7 bases match TRBD1. Germline V gives CDR1 SNHLY, CDR2 FYNNEI. This CDR3 is 15 amino acids long. CDR3 in DNA: TGTGCCAGCAGTGAAGTGGGGACAGCCACCGGGGAGCTGCTTTTT. Protein: CASSEVGTATGELLF. Complete variable domain (other parts from reference TRBV2 and TRBJ2-2): EPEVTQTPSHQVTQMGQEVILRCVPISNHLYFYWYRQILGQKVEFLVSFYNNEISEKSEIFDDQFSVERPDGSNFTLKIRSTKLEDSAMYFCASSEVGTATGELLFGEGSRLTVL.

This clonotype has at least ten counts. V gene TRBV7-6 combines with J gene TRBJ2-1; 10 positions agree with TRBD2. Germline lookup yields CDR1 SGHVS and CDR2 FNYEAQ. The length of the CDR3 is 17 residues. V lost 2 bases, J lost 6 bases, and 10 bases stayed unmatched. The CDR3 loop reads CASSLWASGSSSNEQFF. CDR3 nucleotides: TGTGCCAGCAGCTTATGGGCTAGCGGGAGCTCGAGCAATGAGCAGTTCTTC.

This clonotype was counted ten times or more. The J gene is TRBJ1-4, the V gene TRBV24-1; D remains unclear. Germline V gives CDR1 KGHDR, CDR2 SFDVKD. The V end lost 1 base, the J end lost 7 bases, and 6 bases lay between the germline ends. The CDR3 has 13 amino acids. CDR3 amino acids: CATSDFAGEKLFF. The CDR3 DNA sequence: TGTGCCACCAGTGATTTTGCGGGTGAAAAACTGTTTTTT.

This clonotype showed up just a few times. The V and J genes are TRBV9 and TRBJ2-3; possibly TRBD2 for D (5 bases). The V gene lost 1 base and the J gene lost 2 bases, with 11 bases spanning the gap. The CDR3 loop spans 15 amino acids. CDR1 is SGDLS and CDR2 is YYNGEE in the germline V gene. The CDR3 is CASSVSQRLTDTQYF. The CDR3 DNA reads TGTGCCAGCAGCGTATCACAGCGGCTCACAGATACGCAGTATTTT.

In this sample, this clonotype turned up a few times. The chain carries TRBV7-9 and TRBJ2-1; a weak D match, TRBD2 (6 bases). The CDR3 has 12 amino acids. V lost 5 bases, J lost 9 bases, and 11 bases lay in between. Germline assignment: CDR1 SEHNR and CDR2 FQNEAQ (reference sequence). Here the CDR3 reads CASSPGVSEQFF. The CDR3 coding sequence is TGTGCCAGCAGCCCGGGAGTGTCTGAGCAGTTCTTC.

This sequence joins TRBV3-1 and TRBJ2-1, with D unresolved. The CDR3 runs to 14 residues. V dropped 0 bases and J dropped 6 bases, with 9 bases sitting between them. CDR1 LGHDT and CDR2 YNNKEL come from the germline V gene (reference sequence). The DNA of the CDR3 is TGTGCCAGCAGCCAAGACGGAGTCATCAATGAGCAGTTCTTC. The encoded protein is CASSQDGVINEQFF.

The rearrangement uses TRBV29-1 and TRBJ1-6; 9 bases agree with TRBD1. This CDR3 has 14 amino acids. The germline V gene encodes CDR1 SQVTM and CDR2 ANQGSEA. The trim removed 6 bases at V and 5 bases at J, leaving 5 bases unmatched. The CDR3 region is CSVKTGGDNSPLHF. CDR3 bases: TGCAGCGTGAAGACAGGGGGGGATAATTCACCCCTCCACTTT.

This clonotype was picked up a small number of times. J is TRBJ2-3 and V is TRBV7-2; D is undetermined. The V end lost 5 bases, the J end lost 1 base, and 10 bases lay between the germline ends. The CDR3 is made up of 14 amino acids. Germline lookup yields CDR1 SGHTA and CDR2 FQGNSA. The CDR3 here is CASSRGGGTDTQYF. For the CDR3, the DNA is TGTGCCAGCAGCCGAGGTGGGGGCACAGATACGCAGTATTTT. The full variable domain, completed using reference TRBV7-2 and TRBJ2-3, is GAGVSQSPSNKVTEKGKDVELRCDPISGHTALYWYRQSLGQGLEFLIYFQGNSAPDKSGLPSDRFSAERTGGSVSTLTIQRTQQEDSAVYLCASSRGGGTDTQYFGPGTRLTVL.

This clonotype appeared many times. The gene calls are TRBV6-1 and TRBJ1-5; TRBD1 aligns across 7 bases. V lost 6 bases and J lost 6; bases outside the gene matches: 11. The CDR3 has 15 amino acids. The V gene's germline CDR1 is MNHNS and CDR2 SASEGT. The CDR3 coding sequence is TGTGCCAGCAGCAGAACAGGGGTTGGCGGTCAGCCCCAGCATTTT. This sequence encodes CASSRTGVGGQPQHF.